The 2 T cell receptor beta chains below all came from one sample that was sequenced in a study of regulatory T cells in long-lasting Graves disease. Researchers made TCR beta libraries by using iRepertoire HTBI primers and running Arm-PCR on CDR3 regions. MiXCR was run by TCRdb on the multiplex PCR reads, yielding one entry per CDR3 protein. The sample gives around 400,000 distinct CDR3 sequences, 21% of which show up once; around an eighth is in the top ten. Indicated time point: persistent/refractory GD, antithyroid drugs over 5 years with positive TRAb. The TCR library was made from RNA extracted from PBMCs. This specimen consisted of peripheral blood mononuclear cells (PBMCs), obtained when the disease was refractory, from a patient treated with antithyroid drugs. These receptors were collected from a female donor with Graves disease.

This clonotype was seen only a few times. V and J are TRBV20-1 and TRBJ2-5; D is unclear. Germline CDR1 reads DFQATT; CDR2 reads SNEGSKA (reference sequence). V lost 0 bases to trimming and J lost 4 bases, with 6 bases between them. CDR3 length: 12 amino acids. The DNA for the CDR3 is TGCAGTGCTAGAGATTCTGCAGAGACCCAGTACTTC. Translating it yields CSARDSAETQYF.

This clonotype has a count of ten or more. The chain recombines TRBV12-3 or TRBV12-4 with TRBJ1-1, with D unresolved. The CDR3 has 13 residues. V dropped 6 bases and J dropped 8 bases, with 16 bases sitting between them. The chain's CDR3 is CASSSSEGGEAFF. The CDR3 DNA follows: TGTGCCAGCAGCTCCTCGGAGGGAGGGGAAGCTTTCTTT.